This TCR beta chain derives from a study of post-analysis software for immune sequencing data. In the study overall: In terms of disease course, relapsing-remitting, secondary progressive and progressive-relapsing multiple sclerosis were included. Study results and limitations: The five TRBV segments detected at higher frequency in patients than in controls included TRBV5-6, TRBV5-1 and TRBV20-1. Strong co-clustering by F measure was evident for samples that had been prepared in the same batch. The normalized Chao1 diversity of multiple sclerosis patients was significantly lower than that of controls.

This clonotype was recorded a few times. Its specificity is not known. Unique molecular identifiers were carried by the TCR beta cDNA libraries. Yield was roughly 0.5 million cDNA molecules from roughly 0.93 to 9.6 million T cells. TCRdb ran MiXCR on the PCR reads and lists one entry per CDR3 protein. The table shows about 820,000 distinct CDR3 sequences, with about 53% occurring only once. Germline CDR1 reads SQVTM; CDR2 reads ANQGSEA. The CDR3 extends over 13 amino acids. The sample comprised blood. The sequence came from a girl aged 5-17 years with multiple sclerosis. V is TRBV29-1 and J is TRBJ2-5, with D possibly being TRBD1 (6 bases). The end of the DNA is better explained by TRBJ2-7, so the J call may be wrong. The CDR3 DNA is TGCAGCGCCGGGACACGTGCTATGGACGAGCAGTACTTC. Translating it yields CSAGTRAMDEQYF.